These 17 T cell receptor beta chains came from one sample sequenced in a study of T-cell memory formation after mild COVID-19. TCRdb re-analysed the 5' RACE reads in MiXCR, keeping a single row per CDR3 protein. Of 530,000 or so distinct CDR3 sequences listed, roughly 17% were seen once; the top ten hold roughly 8%. Input material: PBMCs or a T cell subset sorted from them (not recorded which). The receptors derive from an adult woman who had mild COVID-19 (a few samples of this study predate the infection). Cell type and time point are not known.

This clonotype was counted a few times. The V call is TRBV20-1, the J call TRBJ1-1; TRBD1 matches at 8 bases. This CDR3 has 14 residues. The ends lost 0 bases at V and 4 bases at J; junction bases unmatched: 4. Germline values: CDR1 DFQATT, CDR2 SNEGSKA (reference sequence). The CDR3 sequence is CSARDSGGFTEAFF. For the CDR3, the DNA is TGCAGTGCTAGAGATTCAGGGGGCTTCACTGAAGCTTTCTTT.

This clonotype was counted between two and nine times. The chain joins TRBV9 to TRBJ1-4, with no clear D. The CDR3 consists of 15 residues. Germline-derived CDR1 and CDR2 are SGDLS and YYNGEE. The V end lost 4 bases, the J end lost 8 bases, and 18 bases lay between the germline ends. Here the CDR3 reads CASSPRPGSSEKLFF. The CDR3 DNA reads TGTGCCAGCAGCCCCCGACCGGGTAGTAGCGAAAAACTGTTTTTT.

This clonotype was detected a few times. V gene TRBV5-4 combines with J gene TRBJ2-3; 13 bases fit TRBD2. In germline, CDR1 is SGHNT, CDR2 YYREEE (reference sequence). V dropped 3 bases and J dropped 4; count of bases not matched to a gene: 11. This CDR3 comprises 18 residues. The CDR3, as DNA: TGTGCCAGCAGCTACACTAGCGGGGGGGCTGTCTGGGCAGATACGCAGTATTTT. Protein: CASSYTSGGAVWADTQYF.

The chain joins TRBV12-3 or TRBV12-4 to TRBJ2-7; 10 positions agree with TRBD2. CDR3 length equals 16 residues. The ends lost 1 base at V and 6 bases at J; junction bases unmatched: 9. CDR3: CASSLGPGLAVGEQYF. CDR3 DNA sequence: TGTGCCAGCAGTTTAGGCCCTGGACTAGCGGTTGGCGAGCAGTACTTC.

This clonotype was detected only a few times. The chain uses TRBV19 and TRBJ1-2, with TRBD1 matching 7 bases. Germline V gene lookup returns CDR1 LNHDA and CDR2 SQIVND (reference sequence). The CDR3 is 16 residues long. The J segment lost 2 bases and the V segment lost 4 bases, leaving 10 bases of the junction unmatched. This chain's CDR3 is CASSTVGGTDNYGYTF. Written as DNA, the CDR3 is TGTGCCAGTAGTACTGTGGGTGGGACAGACAACTATGGCTACACCTTC.

This clonotype was picked up a small number of times. J is TRBJ2-1 and V is TRBV7-8, with 10 bases fitting TRBD2. Germline V gene lookup returns CDR1 SGHVS and CDR2 FQNEAQ. CDR3 length: 22 residues. V was clipped by 4 bases and J by 0 bases; unmatched bases: 21. CDR3 protein: CASSSYRDISGRYIGSYNEQFF. The CDR3 coding sequence is TGTGCCAGCAGCTCCTACCGAGATATTAGCGGGAGGTATATAGGCTCCTACAATGAGCAGTTCTTC.

V gene TRBV9 combines with J gene TRBJ2-7, with D unresolved. V lost 0 bases and J lost 5, with 18 bases in between. The germline V gene encodes CDR1 SGDLS and CDR2 YYNGEE. The CDR3 sequence is 16 residues long. CDR3 sequence reads: CASSVGWLAGVDEQYF. In nucleotides, the CDR3 is TGTGCCAGCAGCGTAGGGTGGTTAGCTGGGGTCGACGAGCAGTACTTC.

The chain uses TRBV14 and TRBJ2-1, with 8 bases fitting TRBD1. V gave up 1 base and J gave up 3 bases; unmatched junction bases: 5. The V gene's germline CDR1 is SGHDN and CDR2 FVKESK. The CDR3 is made up of 16 amino acids. The CDR3 nucleotides read TGTGCCAGCAGCCAAGGACAGGGGTTGGGCTACAATGAGCAGTTCTTC. Protein: CASSQGQGLGYNEQFF.

The chain carries TRBV5-1 and TRBJ2-1; TRBD1 matches at 8 bases. The germline V gene has CDR1 SGHRS and CDR2 YFSETQ. This CDR3 has 19 amino acids. Unmatched junction bases numbered 15, after V lost 4 bases and J lost 0 bases. The CDR3: CASSPDQGARVSSYNEQFF. The CDR3 bases are TGCGCCAGCAGCCCCGATCAGGGGGCCAGGGTGAGCTCCTACAATGAGCAGTTCTTC.

This rearrangement joins TRBV9 to TRBJ2-7; 7 bases align to TRBD2. Trimming took 0 bases from V and 3 from J; bases not matched to a gene: 6. The germline gives CDR1 SGDLS, CDR2 YYNGEE. The CDR3 consists of 15 residues. This CDR3 is CASSVEGRAFYEQYF. The DNA for the CDR3 is TGTGCCAGCAGCGTAGAGGGGAGGGCATTCTACGAGCAGTACTTC.

DNA for the CDR3: TGTGCCAGCGCATGGGGGAGAGGCTACACCTTC. This encodes CASAWGRGYTF. The chain has TRBV12-3 or TRBV12-4 and TRBJ1-2; a possible D gene is TRBD1 (5 bases). The CDR3 loop spans 11 amino acids. The V and J ends lost 8 bases and 8 bases respectively, with 12 bases between them.

In this sample, this clonotype turned up a few times. V gene TRBV10-3 combines with J gene TRBJ2-2; TRBD2 is a possible D gene (6 bases). CDR3 size: 15 residues. Between the trimmed V and J ends, which lost 5 bases and 5 bases, there was a span of 15 bases. Germline-derived CDR1 and CDR2 are ENHRY and SYGVKD. CDR3 protein: CAISRASVKTGELFF. The CDR3 region has the DNA TGTGCCATCAGTCGAGCTAGCGTCAAGACCGGGGAGCTGTTTTTT.

A few counts support this clonotype. The V and J genes are TRBV12-3 or TRBV12-4 and TRBJ1-1, with a weak D call TRBD1 (5 bases). The CDR3 has 14 residues. The germline V and J ends were trimmed by 7 bases and 5 bases, with 17 bases remaining between them. The CDR3 DNA reads as TGTGCCAGCAACCGAATTCCGGGGGGGACTGAAGCTTTCTTT. Amino acids: CASNRIPGGTEAFF.

There are a few counts of this clonotype. This rearrangement joins TRBV12-3 or TRBV12-4 to TRBJ1-1; TRBD1 might be the D (5 bases). This CDR3 spans 14 amino acids. V lost 2 bases to trimming and J lost 6 bases, with 13 bases between them. In DNA, the CDR3 is TGTGCCAGCAGTTTACGGGGGGATGGAGCTGAAGCTTTCTTT. It specifies CASSLRGDGAEAFF.

The gene calls are TRBV13 and TRBJ1-2; D remains ambiguous. V lost 5 bases, J lost 4 bases, and 17 bases lay in between. In germline, CDR1 is PRHDT, CDR2 FYEKMQ (reference sequence). The length of the CDR3 is 15 residues. For the CDR3, the DNA is TGTGCCAGCAGCCCCCAGCAATGGGGTGGCTATGGCTACACCTTC. This gives the protein CASSPQQWGGYGYTF.

The chain uses TRBV7-2 and TRBJ1-4; 9 bases fit TRBD1. The trim removed 5 bases at V and 6 bases at J, leaving 4 bases unmatched. Germline CDR1 is SGHTA and CDR2 is FQGNSA. The CDR3 is 14 residues long. DNA for the CDR3: TGTGCCAGCAGCCGGACAGGGGAAGATGAAAAACTGTTTTTT. This translates into CASSRTGEDEKLFF.

This clonotype came up a few times. This chain joins TRBV18 and TRBJ1-1; 8 bases agree with TRBD1. Germline CDR1 and CDR2: KGHSH and LQKENI. The V gene end was trimmed by 7 bases and the J gene end by 1 base; junction bases not matched to a gene: 11. The CDR3 is 16 amino acids. CDR3 coding DNA: TGTGCCAGCTTACCGGTTGACAGGGGTTGGAACACTGAAGCTTTCTTT. This codes for CASLPVDRGWNTEAFF.